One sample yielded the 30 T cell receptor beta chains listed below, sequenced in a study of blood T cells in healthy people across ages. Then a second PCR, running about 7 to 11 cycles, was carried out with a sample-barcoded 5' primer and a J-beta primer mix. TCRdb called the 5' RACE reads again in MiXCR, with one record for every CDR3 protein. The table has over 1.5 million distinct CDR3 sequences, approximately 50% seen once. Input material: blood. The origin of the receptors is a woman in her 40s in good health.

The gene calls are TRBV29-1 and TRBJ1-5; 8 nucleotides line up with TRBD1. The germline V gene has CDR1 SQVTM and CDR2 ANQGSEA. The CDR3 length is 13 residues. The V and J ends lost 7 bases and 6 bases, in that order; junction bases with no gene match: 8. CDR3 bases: TGCAGCGCTTACAGGGGGGGAGGTCAGCCCCAGCATTTT. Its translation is CSAYRGGGQPQHF. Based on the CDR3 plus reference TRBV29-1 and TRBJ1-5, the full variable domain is SAVISQKPSRDICQRGTSLTIQCQVDSQVTMMFWYRQQPGQSLTLIATANQGSEATYESGFVIDKFPISRPNLTFSTLTVSNMSPEDSSIYLCSAYRGGGQPQHFGDGTRLSIL.

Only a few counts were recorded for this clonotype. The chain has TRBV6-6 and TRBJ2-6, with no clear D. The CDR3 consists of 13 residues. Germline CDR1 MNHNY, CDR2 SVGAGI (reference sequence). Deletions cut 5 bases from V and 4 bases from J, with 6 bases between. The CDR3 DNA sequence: TGTGCCAGCAGTACTCTCGGGGCCAACGTCCTGACTTTC. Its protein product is CASSTLGANVLTF.

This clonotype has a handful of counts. CDR3 in amino acids: CASSQDGTVAHLYF. As DNA, the CDR3 is TGCGCCAGCAGCCAAGATGGGACAGTGGCCCACTTGTACTTC. The rearrangement links TRBV4-3 to TRBJ2-7, with 7 bases matching TRBD1. This CDR3 spans 14 amino acids. Trimming cost V 0 bases and J 12 bases; bases outside gene matches: 11. Germline lookup yields CDR1 LGHNA and CDR2 YSLEER.

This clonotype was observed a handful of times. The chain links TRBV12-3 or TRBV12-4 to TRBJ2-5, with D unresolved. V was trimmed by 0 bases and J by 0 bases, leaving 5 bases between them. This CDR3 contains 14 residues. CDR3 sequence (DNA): TGTGCCAGCAGTTTAGCTCAGAACCAAGAGACCCAGTACTTC. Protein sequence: CASSLAQNQETQYF.

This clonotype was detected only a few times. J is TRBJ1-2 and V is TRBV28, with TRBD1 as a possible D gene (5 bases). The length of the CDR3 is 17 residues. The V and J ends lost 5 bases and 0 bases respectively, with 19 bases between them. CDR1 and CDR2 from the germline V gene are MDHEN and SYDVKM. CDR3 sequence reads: CASSVGRKGLANYGYTF. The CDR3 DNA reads TGTGCCAGCAGTGTGGGGCGCAAAGGCCTTGCTAACTATGGCTACACCTTC.

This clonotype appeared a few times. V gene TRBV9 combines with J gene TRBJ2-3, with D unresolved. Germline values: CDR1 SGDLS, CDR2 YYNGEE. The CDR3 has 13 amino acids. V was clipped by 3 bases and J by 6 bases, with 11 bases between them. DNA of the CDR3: TGTGCCAGCAGCGATGGCCTGGGGGATACGCAGTATTTT. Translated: CASSDGLGDTQYF.

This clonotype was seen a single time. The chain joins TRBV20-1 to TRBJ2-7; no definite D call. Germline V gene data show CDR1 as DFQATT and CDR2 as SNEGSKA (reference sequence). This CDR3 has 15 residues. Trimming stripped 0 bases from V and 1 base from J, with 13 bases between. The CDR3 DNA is TGCAGTGCTAGAGAGGGGTCCGGAATATCCTACGAGCAGTACTTC. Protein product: CSAREGSGISYEQYF.

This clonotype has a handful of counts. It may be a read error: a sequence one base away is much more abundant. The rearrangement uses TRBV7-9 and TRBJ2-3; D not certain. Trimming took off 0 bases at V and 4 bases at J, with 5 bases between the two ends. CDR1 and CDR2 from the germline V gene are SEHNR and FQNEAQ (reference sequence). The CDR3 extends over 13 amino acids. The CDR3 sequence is CASSLAQADTQYF. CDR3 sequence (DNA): TGTGCCAGCAGCTTAGCCCAGGCAGATACGCAGTATTTT.

CDR3 protein: CASSYTWGSVYYNEQFF. Here the CDR3 DNA reads TGTGCCAGCAGTTACACCTGGGGCAGTGTCTACTACAATGAGCAGTTCTTC. The chain couples TRBV6-2 or TRBV6-3 to TRBJ2-1; perhaps TRBD1 as D (5 bases). Trimming removed 2 bases at V and 3 bases at J, with 17 bases between. The germline CDR1 and CDR2 sequences are MNHEY and SVGEGT. CDR3 length equals 17 residues.

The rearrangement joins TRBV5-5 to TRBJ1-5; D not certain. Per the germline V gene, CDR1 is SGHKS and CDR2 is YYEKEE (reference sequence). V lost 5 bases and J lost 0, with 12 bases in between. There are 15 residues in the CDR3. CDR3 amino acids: CASSSGLSSNQPQHF. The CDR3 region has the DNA TGTGCCAGCAGTTCGGGTCTGTCTAGCAATCAGCCCCAGCATTTT.

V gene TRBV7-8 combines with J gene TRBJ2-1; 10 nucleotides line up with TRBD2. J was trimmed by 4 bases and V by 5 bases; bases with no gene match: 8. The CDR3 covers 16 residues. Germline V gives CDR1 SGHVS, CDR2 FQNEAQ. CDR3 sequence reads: CASSTPSSGGYNEQFF. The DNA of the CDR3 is TGTGCCAGCAGCACCCCGTCTAGCGGGGGATACAATGAGCAGTTCTTC.

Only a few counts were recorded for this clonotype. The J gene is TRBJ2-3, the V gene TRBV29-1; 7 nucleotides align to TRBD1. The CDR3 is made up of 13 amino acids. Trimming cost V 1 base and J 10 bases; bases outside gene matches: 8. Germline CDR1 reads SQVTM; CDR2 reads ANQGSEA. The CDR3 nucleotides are TGCAGCGTTGAAGGGCAGGGGGTTAGGCCGCAGTATTTT. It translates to CSVEGQGVRPQYF.

The CDR3 DNA follows: TGTGCCGTGGGGAACACTGAAGCTTTCTTT. Translating it yields CAVGNTEAFF. The chain recombines TRBV6-6 with TRBJ1-1; D not certain. Germline CDR1 and CDR2: MNHNY and SVGAGI (reference sequence). V lost 11 bases, J lost 1 base, and 5 bases lay in between. This CDR3 region has 10 residues.

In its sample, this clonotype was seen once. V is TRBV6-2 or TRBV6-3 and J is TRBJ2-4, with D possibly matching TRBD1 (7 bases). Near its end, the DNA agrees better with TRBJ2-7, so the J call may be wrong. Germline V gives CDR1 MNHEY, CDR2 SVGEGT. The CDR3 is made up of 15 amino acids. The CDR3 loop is CASSLTQGGFYEQYF. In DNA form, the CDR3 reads TGTGCCAGCAGTTTGACCCAGGGGGGATTCTACGAGCAGTACTTC.

CDR3 in amino acids: CSGGQASTDTQYF. CDR3 in DNA: TGCAGTGGGGGACAGGCAAGCACAGATACGCAGTATTTT. The rearrangement uses TRBV20-1 and TRBJ2-3; TRBD1 matches 8 bases. This CDR3 is 13 amino acids long. Losses at the gene ends were 7 bases for V and 0 bases for J; bases not matched to a gene: 3. Germline V gene data show CDR1 as DFQATT and CDR2 as SNEGSKA (reference sequence).

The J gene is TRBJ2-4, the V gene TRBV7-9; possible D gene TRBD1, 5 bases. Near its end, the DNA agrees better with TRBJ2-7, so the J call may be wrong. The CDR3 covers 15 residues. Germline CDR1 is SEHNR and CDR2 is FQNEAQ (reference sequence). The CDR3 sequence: CASSLVRVGAYEQYF. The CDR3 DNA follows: TGTGCCAGCAGCCTGGTACGTGTAGGGGCCTACGAGCAGTACTTC.

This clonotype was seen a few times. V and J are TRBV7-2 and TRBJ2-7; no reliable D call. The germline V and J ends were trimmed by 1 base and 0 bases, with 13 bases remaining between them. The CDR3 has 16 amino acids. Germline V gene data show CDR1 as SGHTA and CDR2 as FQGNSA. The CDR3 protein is CASSLGRRRYSYEQYF. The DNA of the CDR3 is TGTGCCAGCAGCTTAGGTCGGCGGCGATACTCCTACGAGCAGTACTTC.

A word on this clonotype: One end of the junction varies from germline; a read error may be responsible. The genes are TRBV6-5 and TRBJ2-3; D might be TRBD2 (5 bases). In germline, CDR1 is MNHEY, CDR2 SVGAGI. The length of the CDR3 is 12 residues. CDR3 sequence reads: CAISSGTDTQYF. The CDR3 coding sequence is TGTGCCATCAGTAGCGGCACAGATACGCAGTATTTT.

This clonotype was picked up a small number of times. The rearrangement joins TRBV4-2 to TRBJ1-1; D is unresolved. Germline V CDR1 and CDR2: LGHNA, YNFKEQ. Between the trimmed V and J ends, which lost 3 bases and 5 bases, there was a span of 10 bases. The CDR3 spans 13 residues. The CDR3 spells CASSQDPGTEAFF. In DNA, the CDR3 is TGTGCCAGCAGCCAGGACCCGGGGACTGAAGCTTTCTTT.

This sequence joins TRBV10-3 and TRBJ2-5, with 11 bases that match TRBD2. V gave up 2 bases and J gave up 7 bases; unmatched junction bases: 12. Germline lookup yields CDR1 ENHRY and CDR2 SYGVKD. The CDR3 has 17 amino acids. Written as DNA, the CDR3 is TGTGCCATCAGTGAGACGTCTAGCGGGGGGATAGGAGGGACCCAGTACTTC. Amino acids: CAISETSSGGIGGTQYF.

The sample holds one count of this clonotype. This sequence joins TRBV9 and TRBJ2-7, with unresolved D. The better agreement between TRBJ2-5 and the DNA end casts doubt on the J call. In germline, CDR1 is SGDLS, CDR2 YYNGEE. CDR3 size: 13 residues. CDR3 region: CASSVGTGPTQYF. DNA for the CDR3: TGTGCCAGCAGCGTAGGAACCGGTCCGACCCAGTACTTC.

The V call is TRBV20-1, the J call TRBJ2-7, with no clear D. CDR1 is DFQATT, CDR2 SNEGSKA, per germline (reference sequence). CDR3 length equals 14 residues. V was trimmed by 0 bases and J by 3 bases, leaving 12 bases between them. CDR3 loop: CSARDTKTIYEQYF. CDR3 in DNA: TGCAGTGCTAGAGACACCAAGACCATCTACGAGCAGTACTTC.

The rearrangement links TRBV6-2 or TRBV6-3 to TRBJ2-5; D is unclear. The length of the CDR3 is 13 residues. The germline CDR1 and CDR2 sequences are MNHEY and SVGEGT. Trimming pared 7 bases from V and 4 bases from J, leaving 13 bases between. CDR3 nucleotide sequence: TGTGCCAGCACGCACCCAGGCCGAGAGACCCAGTACTTC. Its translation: CASTHPGRETQYF.

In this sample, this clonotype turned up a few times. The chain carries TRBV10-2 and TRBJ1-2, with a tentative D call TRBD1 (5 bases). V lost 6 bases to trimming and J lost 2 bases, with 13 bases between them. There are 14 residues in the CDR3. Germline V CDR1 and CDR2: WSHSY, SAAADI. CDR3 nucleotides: TGCGCCAGCAGGGCGACAGCCCTAAACTATGGCTACACCTTC. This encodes CASRATALNYGYTF.

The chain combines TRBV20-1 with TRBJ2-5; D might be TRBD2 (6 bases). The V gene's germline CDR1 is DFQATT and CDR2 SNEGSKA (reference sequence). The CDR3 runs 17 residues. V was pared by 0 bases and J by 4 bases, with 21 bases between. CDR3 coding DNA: TGCAGTGCTAGAGATCTGCTAGCGTCCCCACCCAGAGAGACCCAGTACTTC. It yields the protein CSARDLLASPPRETQYF.

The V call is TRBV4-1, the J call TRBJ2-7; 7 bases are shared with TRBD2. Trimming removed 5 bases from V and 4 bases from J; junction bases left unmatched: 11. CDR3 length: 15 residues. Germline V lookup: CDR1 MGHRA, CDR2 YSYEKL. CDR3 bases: TGCGCCAGCAGCTCAGAAGGAAGGGACTATTACGAGCAGTACTTC. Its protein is CASSSEGRDYYEQYF.

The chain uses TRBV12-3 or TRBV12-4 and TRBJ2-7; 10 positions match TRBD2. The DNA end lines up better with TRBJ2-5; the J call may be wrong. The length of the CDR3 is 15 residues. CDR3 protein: CASSLSLAGWETQYF. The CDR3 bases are TGTGCCAGCAGTTTATCACTAGCGGGGTGGGAGACCCAGTACTTC.

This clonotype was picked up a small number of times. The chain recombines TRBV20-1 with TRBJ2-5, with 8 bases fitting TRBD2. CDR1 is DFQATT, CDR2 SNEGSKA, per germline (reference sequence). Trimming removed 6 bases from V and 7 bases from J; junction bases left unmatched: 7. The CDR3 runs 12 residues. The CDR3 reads CSALNREGTQYF. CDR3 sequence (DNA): TGCAGTGCCCTAAACCGGGAGGGGACCCAGTACTTC.

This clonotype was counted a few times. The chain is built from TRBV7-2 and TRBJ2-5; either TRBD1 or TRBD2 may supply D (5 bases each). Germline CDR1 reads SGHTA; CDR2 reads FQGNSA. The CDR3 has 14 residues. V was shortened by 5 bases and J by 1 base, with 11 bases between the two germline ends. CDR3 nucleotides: TGTGCCAGCAGCCGGGGCATACTCCAAGAGACCCAGTACTTC. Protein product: CASSRGILQETQYF.

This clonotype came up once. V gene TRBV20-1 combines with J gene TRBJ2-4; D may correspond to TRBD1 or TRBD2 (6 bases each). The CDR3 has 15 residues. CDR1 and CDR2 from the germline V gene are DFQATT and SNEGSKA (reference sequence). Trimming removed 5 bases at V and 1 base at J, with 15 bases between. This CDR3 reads CSAPVPGAAKNIQYF. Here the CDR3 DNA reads TGCAGTGCTCCAGTACCGGGGGCGGCCAAAAACATTCAGTACTTC.